The sequence of this TCR beta chain was determined in a study of blood T cells in healthy people across ages. Study in general: With template switching, about one barcoded beta molecule was captured per two T cells.

The germline gives CDR1 LGHNA, CDR2 YNFKEQ. The CDR3 has 12 residues. V lost 1 base to trimming and J lost 7 bases, with 8 bases between them. Primers used in a second PCR of about 7 to 11 cycles were a sample-barcoded 5' primer and a J-beta primer mix. TCRdb fed the 5' RACE reads into MiXCR, producing one record per CDR3 protein. The sample yields some 760,000 distinct CDR3 sequences, around a quarter seen once. This clonotype was observed many times. This sample also appeared in a second study, on T cells of mothers and their children. This second study notes: The study sampled a few healthy Caucasian mothers and their six children.

This receptor was taken from a boy aged 5-17 years in good health. This chain connects TRBV4-2 to TRBJ2-7; D may be TRBD2 (6 bases). The sequencing sample was made of blood. CDR3: CASSQVGGEQYF. The CDR3 nucleotides read TGTGCCAGCAGCCAAGTTGGGGGGGAGCAGTACTTC.